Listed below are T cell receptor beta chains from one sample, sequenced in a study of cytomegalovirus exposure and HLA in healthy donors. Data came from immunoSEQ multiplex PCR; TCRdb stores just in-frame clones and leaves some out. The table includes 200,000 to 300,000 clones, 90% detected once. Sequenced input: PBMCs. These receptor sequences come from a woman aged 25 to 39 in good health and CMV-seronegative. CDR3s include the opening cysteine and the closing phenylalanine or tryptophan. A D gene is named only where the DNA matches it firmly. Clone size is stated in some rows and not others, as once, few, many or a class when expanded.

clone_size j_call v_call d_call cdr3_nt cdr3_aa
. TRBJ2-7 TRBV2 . TGTGCCAGCAGTGAAAGGGACACCTATACCTCCTACGAGCAGTACTTC CASSERDTYTSYEQYF
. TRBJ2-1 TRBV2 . TGTGCCAGCAGGCCTAGGACGATGGGCAATGAGCAGTTCTTC CASRPRTMGNEQFF
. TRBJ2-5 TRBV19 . TGTGCCAGTAGTATTGGAGGGACGGTCCAAGAGACCCAGTACTTC CASSIGGTVQETQYF
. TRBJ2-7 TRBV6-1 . TGTGCCAGCAGTGACAGAACCTACGAGCAGTACTTC CASSDRTYEQYF
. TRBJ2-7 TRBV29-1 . TGCAGCGTTCAATCGGGAGAGCAGTACTTC CSVQSGEQYF
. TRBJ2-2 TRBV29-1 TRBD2 TGCAGCGTTGAGACCCTGACTAGCGGCGATAAGGGGGGGGAGCTGTTTTTT CSVETLTSGDKGGELFF
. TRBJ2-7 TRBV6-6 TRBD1 TGTGCCAGCAGTTATGGGACAGGCGGTTGGTCGAGCGAGCAGTACTTC CASSYGTGGWSSEQYF
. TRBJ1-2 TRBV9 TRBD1 TGTGCCAGCAGCGTAGCAAGACAGGGGGGGAACTATGGCTACACCTTC CASSVARQGGNYGYTF
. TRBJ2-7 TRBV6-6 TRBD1 TGTGCCAGCAGTTGGGGGACAGCCTCCTACGAGCAGTACTTC CASSWGTASYEQYF
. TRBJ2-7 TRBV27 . TGTGCCAGCAGTTATAGCTCCTACGAGCAGTACTTC CASSYSSYEQYF
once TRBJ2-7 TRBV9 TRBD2 TGTGCCAGCAGCGTAGGGGCTAGCGGGGGCCTCTCCTACGAGCAGTACTTC CASSVGASGGLSYEQYF
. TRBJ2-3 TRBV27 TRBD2 TGTGCCAGCATTCCTTTGTCCGGGAGGGGAGTGACAGATACGCAGTATTTT CASIPLSGRGVTDTQYF
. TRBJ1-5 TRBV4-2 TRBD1 TGTGCCAGCGGCGACGAGTTAGGGGACAGGGGACAGCCCCAGCATTTT CASGDELGDRGQPQHF
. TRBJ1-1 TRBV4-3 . TGCGCCAGCAGCCAAGATTCAGCGAACACTGAAGCTTTCTTT CASSQDSANTEAFF
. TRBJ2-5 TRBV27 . TGTGCCAGCAGTTTCGGAGGGGAGACCCAGTACTTC CASSFGGETQYF
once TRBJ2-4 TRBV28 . TGTGCCAGCAGCTCTCGAAACATTCAGTACTTC CASSSRNIQYF
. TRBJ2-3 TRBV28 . TGTGCCAGCAGTTCCCTCCTGGGGGCGAAGAGCGCAGATACGCAGTATTTT CASSSLLGAKSADTQYF
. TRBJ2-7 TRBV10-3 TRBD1 TGTGCCATCAGTGCGGACAGGACCTACGAGCAGTACTTC CAISADRTYEQYF
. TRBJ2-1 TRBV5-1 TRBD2 TGCGCCAGCAGCTTGGAGAGCGGGAGTTGGGATGAGCAGTTCTTC CASSLESGSWDEQFF
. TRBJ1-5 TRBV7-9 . TGTGCCAGCAGCTCAGGGGTCGATCAGCCCCAGCATTTT CASSSGVDQPQHF
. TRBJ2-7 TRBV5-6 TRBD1 TGTGCCAGGGACAGGGGGCCCTACGAGCAGTACTTC CARDRGPYEQYF
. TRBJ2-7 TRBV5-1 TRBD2 TGCGCCAGCAGCTTGGCTACTAGCGGGAGGGCCAACCACGAGCAGTACTTC CASSLATSGRANHEQYF
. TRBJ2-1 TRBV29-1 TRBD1 TGCAGCGTGGGACAGGTCTTATACAATGAGCAGTTCTTC CSVGQVLYNEQFF
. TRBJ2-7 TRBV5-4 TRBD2 TGTGCCAGCAGCAGAGGCGGCGGGAGCTACGAGCAGTACTTC CASSRGGGSYEQYF
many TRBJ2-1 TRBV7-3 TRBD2 TGTGCCAGCAGCTTGGGGACTAGCGGGAGAGGGAATGAGCAGTTCTTC CASSLGTSGRGNEQFF
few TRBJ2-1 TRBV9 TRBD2 TGTGCCAGCAGCGAACTAGCGGCCGGGAATGAGCAGTTCTTC CASSELAAGNEQFF
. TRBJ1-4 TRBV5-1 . TGCGCCAGCAGCTTGTGGGGCGGAACTAATGAAAAACTGTTTTTT CASSLWGGTNEKLFF
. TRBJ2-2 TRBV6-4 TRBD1 TGTGCCAGCGGGGACAGGGTTTCCGGGGAGCTGTTTTTT CASGDRVSGELFF
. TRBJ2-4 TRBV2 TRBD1 TGTGCCAGCAGCTACGGACAGGGGCCCAAAAACATTCAGTACTTC CASSYGQGPKNIQYF
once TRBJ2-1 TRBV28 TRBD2 TGTGCCAGCAGCCCCACGCGAGGGGCGGGGGACAATGAGCAGTTCTTC CASSPTRGAGDNEQFF
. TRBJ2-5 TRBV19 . TGTGCCAGTAGTTTCGTAGGGGGAGGTGAGACCCAGTACTTC CASSFVGGGETQYF
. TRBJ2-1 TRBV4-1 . TGCGCCAGCAGCCAAGTATCGGACACCGATGAGCAGTTCTTC CASSQVSDTDEQFF
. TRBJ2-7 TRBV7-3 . TGTGCCAGCAGCCGTGCCGGGGGATATGACGAGCAGTACTTC CASSRAGGYDEQYF
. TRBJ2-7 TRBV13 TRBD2 TGTGCCAGCAGCAAAAGCTCGGGACTAGCAGTTGGAAGGTACTACGAGCAGTACTTC CASSKSSGLAVGRYYEQYF
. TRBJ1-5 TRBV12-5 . TGTGCTAGTGGTTTGGTAAACAGGGGCAATCAGCCCCAGCATTTT CASGLVNRGNQPQHF
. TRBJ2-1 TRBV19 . TGTGCCACCGGGATATCCTACAATGAGCAGTTCTTC CATGISYNEQFF
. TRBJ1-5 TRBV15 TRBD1 TGTGCCACCAGCGCAGACAGGGGTAAGCAGCCCCAGCATTTT CATSADRGKQPQHF
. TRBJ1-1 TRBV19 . TGTGCCAGTACCGCACGGGGTGGGAACACTGAAGCTTTCTTT CASTARGGNTEAFF
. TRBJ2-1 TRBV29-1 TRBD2 TGCAGCGTAGCGGGAGGCTACAATGAGCAGTTCTTC CSVAGGYNEQFF
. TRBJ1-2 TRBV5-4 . TGTGCCAGCAGCTTGAAGGGCTCGGGTGGCTACACCTTC CASSLKGSGGYTF
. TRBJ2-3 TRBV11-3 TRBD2 TGTGCCAGCAGCCCCGGACTAGCGGGAGGGGGTACGCAGTATTTT CASSPGLAGGGTQYF
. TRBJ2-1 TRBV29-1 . TGCAGCGTGGCGACAGACTACAATGAGCAGTTCTTC CSVATDYNEQFF
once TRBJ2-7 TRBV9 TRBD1 TGTGCCAGCAGCTCGGGACAGGGTATTACCTACGAGCAGTACTTC CASSSGQGITYEQYF
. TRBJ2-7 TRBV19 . TGTGCCAGTAGAGGGGTTTGGGACGGCCCCTCCTACGAGCAGTACTTC CASRGVWDGPSYEQYF
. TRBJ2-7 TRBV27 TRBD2 TGTGCCAGCAGTTTATCGGGGACTACCTACGAGCAGTACTTC CASSLSGTTYEQYF
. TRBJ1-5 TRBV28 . TGTGCCACCGATAAGGGCAATCAGCCCCAGCATTTT CATDKGNQPQHF
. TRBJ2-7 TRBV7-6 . TGTGCCAGCAGCTTAGCGGCAGCCCAGGGATACGAGCAGTACTTC CASSLAAAQGYEQYF
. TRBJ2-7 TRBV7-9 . TGTGCCAGCAGCTTAGTAAGCAGCGAGCAGTACTTC CASSLVSSEQYF